This is a list of T cell receptor beta chains from one sample in a study of tumor-infiltrating lymphocytes in localized non-small cell lung cancer. This table comes from immunoSEQ multiplex PCR, and its TCRdb copy is limited to in-frame clones, with some not included. This table holds some 14,000 clones, about 77% found once. Sequencing input: lung tumor tissue. The receptor source for this set is a human donor with non-small cell lung cancer. The CDR3 runs from the conserved cysteine through the conserved F or W. Fields, in order: D gene, V gene, clone size, J gene, CDR3 DNA, CDR3 protein. The D gene is left open where the match is weak. Clone size appears in some rows only: once, few, many, or a class for an expanded clone.

D gene: NA
V gene: TRBV28
clone size: NA
J gene: TRBJ1-1
CDR3 DNA: TGTGCCAGCAGTTTGACGCCGGGCACTGAAGCTTTCTTT
CDR3 protein: CASSLTPGTEAFF

D gene: NA
V gene: TRBV11-2
clone size: NA
J gene: TRBJ2-1
CDR3 DNA: TGTGCCAGCAGCTTAGCGCGGGGCACCTACAATGAGCAGTTCTTC
CDR3 protein: CASSLARGTYNEQFF

D gene: TRBD2
V gene: TRBV29-1
clone size: NA
J gene: TRBJ2-1
CDR3 DNA: TGCAGCGCCGTAGCGGGAGGTCCCCACAATGAGCAGTTCTTC
CDR3 protein: CSAVAGGPHNEQFF

D gene: NA
V gene: TRBV5-1
clone size: few
J gene: TRBJ2-3
CDR3 DNA: TGCGCCAGCAGCTTGGTTGACTCGACAGATACGCAGTATTTT
CDR3 protein: CASSLVDSTDTQYF

D gene: NA
V gene: TRBV19
clone size: NA
J gene: TRBJ2-6
CDR3 DNA: TGTGCCAGTAGTATTCCCAACTCTGGGGCCAACGTCCTGACTTTC
CDR3 protein: CASSIPNSGANVLTF

D gene: TRBD1
V gene: TRBV4-1
clone size: NA
J gene: TRBJ1-1
CDR3 DNA: TGCGCCAGCAGCGTGGGACAGGGTATCACTGAAGCTTTCTTT
CDR3 protein: CASSVGQGITEAFF

D gene: TRBD2
V gene: TRBV7-9
clone size: medium-sized
J gene: TRBJ2-1
CDR3 DNA: TGTGCCAGCAGCGGCGGGAGCGATCCCTACAATGAGCAGTTCTTC
CDR3 protein: CASSGGSDPYNEQFF

D gene: TRBD1
V gene: TRBV19
clone size: NA
J gene: TRBJ1-1
CDR3 DNA: TGTGCCAGTAGTAGAACCGAAGGACAGGGCATTGTTGAAGCTTTCTTT
CDR3 protein: CASSRTEGQGIVEAFF

D gene: NA
V gene: TRBV9
clone size: few
J gene: TRBJ2-6
CDR3 DNA: TGTGCCAGCAGCGTTCGGGGTGGCTTTGGGGCCAACGTCCTGACTTTC
CDR3 protein: CASSVRGGFGANVLTF

D gene: NA
V gene: TRBV12-5
clone size: NA
J gene: TRBJ2-1
CDR3 DNA: TGTGCTAGTGGTTTGGTACTGGGTGGATTTTACAATGAGCAGTTCTTC
CDR3 protein: CASGLVLGGFYNEQFF

D gene: NA
V gene: TRBV29-1
clone size: once
J gene: TRBJ2-7
CDR3 DNA: TGCAGCGTTGTGTCAGGACAGTATTTATCCTCCTACGAGCAGTACTTC
CDR3 protein: CSVVSGQYLSSYEQYF

D gene: NA
V gene: TRBV15
clone size: NA
J gene: TRBJ2-7
CDR3 DNA: TGTGCCACCAGCAGATCGGAAGAGATCCAAGGGTCCCGCTACGAGCAGTACTTC
CDR3 protein: CATSRSEEIQGSRYEQYF

D gene: TRBD2
V gene: TRBV5-4
clone size: few
J gene: TRBJ2-2
CDR3 DNA: TGTGCCAGCAGCCCAGGAGCGGGGGGCCTATCGAACACCGGGGAGCTGTTTTTT
CDR3 protein: CASSPGAGGLSNTGELFF

D gene: NA
V gene: TRBV27
clone size: few
J gene: TRBJ1-1
CDR3 DNA: TGTGCCAGCAGATTGACAGGTTTCATGAACACTGAAGCTTTCTTT
CDR3 protein: CASRLTGFMNTEAFF

D gene: TRBD1
V gene: TRBV10-1
clone size: few
J gene: TRBJ2-7
CDR3 DNA: TGCGCCAGCAGTCGGCGGGACAGGGGGCACGAGCAGTACTTC
CDR3 protein: CASSRRDRGHEQYF

D gene: TRBD1
V gene: TRBV18
clone size: NA
J gene: TRBJ1-3
CDR3 DNA: TGTGCCAGCTCACCAACGGACAGGACCTTTTCTGGAAACACCATATATTTT
CDR3 protein: CASSPTDRTFSGNTIYF

D gene: NA
V gene: TRBV25-1
clone size: NA
J gene: TRBJ1-3
CDR3 DNA: TGTGCCAGCAGTGAAACAGGCTCTGGAAACACCATATATTTT
CDR3 protein: CASSETGSGNTIYF

D gene: TRBD1
V gene: TRBV7-9
clone size: NA
J gene: TRBJ1-2
CDR3 DNA: TGTGCCAGCAGCTTAGCCTCGGGACAGTTCGTTGGCTACACCTTC
CDR3 protein: CASSLASGQFVGYTF

D gene: NA
V gene: TRBV7-3
clone size: NA
J gene: TRBJ2-7
CDR3 DNA: TGTGCCACGCTATCTTGGGCGGGACCCTACGAGCAGTACTTC
CDR3 protein: CATLSWAGPYEQYF

D gene: TRBD2
V gene: TRBV2
clone size: few
J gene: TRBJ2-1
CDR3 DNA: TGTGCCAGCAGTGTCGGGAGGACGGACAATGAGCAGTTCTTC
CDR3 protein: CASSVGRTDNEQFF

D gene: TRBD2
V gene: TRBV9
clone size: NA
J gene: TRBJ2-5
CDR3 DNA: TGTGCCAGCAGCGTAGATGTTAGCGGGGGAGAGACCCAGTACTTC
CDR3 protein: CASSVDVSGGETQYF

D gene: NA
V gene: TRBV5-1
clone size: NA
J gene: TRBJ2-7
CDR3 DNA: TGCACCAGCAGCCCCTACGGGGTCTCTGCGTACGAGCAGTACTTC
CDR3 protein: CTSSPYGVSAYEQYF

D gene: NA
V gene: TRBV7-8
clone size: NA
J gene: TRBJ2-2
CDR3 DNA: TGTGCCAGCAGCTTATTCCCCTCCGACAGTTCCACCGGGGAGCTGTTTTTT
CDR3 protein: CASSLFPSDSSTGELFF